These 5 T cell receptor beta chains were all obtained from the same sample, sequenced in a study of molecular identifiers for immune sequencing clone quantification. Via MiXCR, TCRdb re-called the PCR reads, giving one row per CDR3 protein. The sample includes 350,000 or so distinct CDR3 sequences, 20% to 25% of them seen just once. Specimen: naive CD8+ T cells from blood, with Jurkat cell RNA spiked in. The subset is: FACS-sorted CD8+CD4-CCR7+CD45RA+ naive T cells. Receptor source: a human donor in good health. Some libraries in this study had Jurkat cell RNA spiked in.

This clonotype came up many times. The V call is TRBV12-5, the J call TRBJ2-1; D is undetermined. The length of the CDR3 is 12 residues. V was pared by 2 bases and J by 7 bases, with 6 bases between. CDR1 is LGHNT and CDR2 is FRNRAP in the germline V gene. The CDR3 region is CASGLLGNEQFF. The DNA of the CDR3 is TGTGCTAGTGGTTTGTTGGGTAATGAGCAGTTCTTC.

This clonotype has ten or more counts. The rearrangement joins TRBV9 to TRBJ1-5; D remains unclear. CDR3 length: 14 amino acids. V lost 4 bases to trimming and J lost 5 bases, with 13 bases between them. Germline-derived CDR1 and CDR2 are SGDLS and YYNGEE. In DNA, the CDR3 is TGTGCCAGCAGCCCCCTGGAGGGAGATCAGCCCCAGCATTTT. It yields the protein CASSPLEGDQPQHF.

This clonotype appeared a few times. This chain links TRBV6-2 or TRBV6-3 with TRBJ2-7, with D possibly being TRBD1 (7 bases). Germline CDR1 and CDR2: MNHEY and SVGEGT. The CDR3 is made up of 14 amino acids. Trimming shortened V by 0 bases and J by 4 bases, and 10 bases separated the two germline ends. DNA of the CDR3: TGTGCCAGCAGTTACTCGCCAGGGGGGTACGAGCAGTACTTC. Its translation is CASSYSPGGYEQYF.

This clonotype was picked up many times. The chain has TRBV6-2 or TRBV6-3 and TRBJ2-7; a weak D match, TRBD1 (5 bases). Per the germline V gene, CDR1 is MNHEY and CDR2 is SVGEGT. Trimming left V 3 bases short and J 3 bases short, with 12 bases between. The CDR3 totals 14 residues. CDR3 in amino acids: CASSYGQGLYEQYF. In DNA, the CDR3 is TGTGCCAGCAGTTATGGCCAGGGCCTCTACGAGCAGTACTTC.

About this clonotype: This sequence may be a read error, since a much larger clone differs from it by one base. This rearrangement joins TRBV6-5 to TRBJ1-1; D remains ambiguous. Trimming took 5 bases from V and 2 from J, leaving 15 bases between them. The CDR3 loop spans 15 amino acids. Germline assignment: CDR1 MNHEY and CDR2 SVGAGI. The CDR3 here is CASSRSWTNNTEAFF. CDR3 DNA: TGTGCCAGCAGTCGCTCGTGGACGAACAACACTGAAGCTTTCTTT.